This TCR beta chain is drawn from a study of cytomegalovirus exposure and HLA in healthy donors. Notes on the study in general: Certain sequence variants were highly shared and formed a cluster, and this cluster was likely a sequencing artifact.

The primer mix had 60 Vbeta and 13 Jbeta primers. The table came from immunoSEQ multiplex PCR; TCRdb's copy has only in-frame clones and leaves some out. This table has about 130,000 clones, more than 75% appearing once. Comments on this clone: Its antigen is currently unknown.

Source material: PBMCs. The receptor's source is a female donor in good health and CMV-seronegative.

CDR3 amino acids: CASSLGGRGQYGYTF. DNA for the CDR3: TGTGCCAGCAGCTTAGGAGGCAGGGGCCAATATGGCTACACCTTC. V and J are TRBV7-9 and TRBJ1-2; possible D gene TRBD1, 6 bases. CDR3 size: 15 residues. CDR1 is SEHNR, CDR2 FQNEAQ, per germline (reference sequence). With 1 base removed from V and 5 bases from J, the gap between germline ends came to 14 bases.